A selection of T cell receptor beta chains follows, all from one sample in a study of T cells after yellow fever vaccination. TCRdb reanalysed the 5' RACE reads using MiXCR and keeps one entry per CDR3 protein. The sample lists under 700,000 distinct CDR3 sequences, about a sixth occurring once. Material: PBMCs, obtained about 5 days after the first yellow fever vaccination. These receptors all come from a man in his late teens or twenties who received the YFV17D yellow fever vaccine. CDR3s include the opening cysteine and the closing phenylalanine or tryptophan. The D gene is left open where the match is weak. Rows may omit the clone size; those that give it use once, few, many or a size class.

size	D	V	J	DNA	CDR3
NA	NA	TRBV4-3	TRBJ2-1	TGCGCCAGCAGCCAAGAAGTGGCTGTCCCCAATGAGCAGTTCTTC	CASSQEVAVPNEQFF
few	NA	TRBV21-1	TRBJ2-1	TGTGCCAGCAACATCCGGGACAGGGTCTCCTACAATGAGCAGTTCTTC	CASNIRDRVSYNEQFF
few	NA	TRBV27	TRBJ2-1	TGTGCCAGCAGGCCCCAATGGTACAATGAGCAGTTCTTC	CASRPQWYNEQFF
few	NA	TRBV7-8	TRBJ2-1	TGTGCCAGCAGCTTCCGGGACACCGGGCGACAAGAGCAGTTCTTC	CASSFRDTGRQEQFF
NA	TRBD2	TRBV7-9	TRBJ2-3	TGTGCCAGCAGCTTACGTCGCGGGGGGAACACAGATACGCAGTATTTT	CASSLRRGGNTDTQYF
NA	NA	TRBV5-6	TRBJ2-5	TGTGCCAGCAGTACCGGACAGTCGAAACAAGAGACCCAGTACTTC	CASSTGQSKQETQYF
many	TRBD2	TRBV12-3/TRBV12-4	TRBJ2-1	TGTGCCAGCAGTGGACTAGCATTTGAGCAGTTCTTC	CASSGLAFEQFF
few	NA	TRBV4-3	TRBJ2-7	TGCGCCAGCAGCCGACTAGGGGAGAGGGAGCAGTACTTC	CASSRLGEREQYF
NA	NA	TRBV7-9	TRBJ2-1	TGTGCCAGCAGCTTAGCGTACGGGGCGAGCTCCTACAATGAGCAGTTCTTC	CASSLAYGASSYNEQFF
NA	NA	TRBV29-1	TRBJ1-1	TGCAGCGTTGAAGATATGGCGAACACTGAAGCTTTCTTT	CSVEDMANTEAFF
NA	NA	TRBV15	TRBJ1-3	TGTGCCACCAGCAGATACAGGGAAACTGGAAACACCATATATTTT	CATSRYRETGNTIYF
NA	NA	TRBV28	TRBJ2-5	TGTGCCAGCAGTTTGGGGGACCGCGCAAATAGAGAGACCCAGTACTTC	CASSLGDRANRETQYF
NA	NA	TRBV5-5	TRBJ2-6	TGTGCCAGCAGCTTGGCCGCAGGAGTATCTGGGGCCAACGTCCTGACTTTC	CASSLAAGVSGANVLTF
NA	NA	TRBV4-3	TRBJ2-4	TGCGCCAGCAGCCAAGAAACAGCAACTTTAGCCAAAAACATTCAGTACTTC	CASSQETATLAKNIQYF
NA	NA	TRBV6-2/TRBV6-3	TRBJ1-5	TGTGCCAGCAGTTACTCGGGCTCGCCCAGCTATAGCAATCAGCCCCAGCATTTT	CASSYSGSPSYSNQPQHF
NA	NA	TRBV6-2/TRBV6-3	TRBJ1-5	TGTGCCAGCAGTTACGAGTACGTCGGTCAGCCCCAGCATTTT	CASSYEYVGQPQHF
NA	TRBD1	TRBV7-3	TRBJ2-3	TGTGCCAGCAGCACCACCCAGGGGGCGGCGCAGTATTTT	CASSTTQGAAQYF
few	NA	TRBV5-4	TRBJ1-1	TGTGCCAGCAGCTTACAGCCGGTAAACACTGAAGCTTTCTTT	CASSLQPVNTEAFF
few	NA	TRBV25-1	TRBJ2-5	TGTGCCAGCAGTGATCTAGGGGCGCCCGAGACCCAGTACTTC	CASSDLGAPETQYF
few	TRBD1	TRBV19	TRBJ1-5	TGTGCCAGTCTCGGACAGGGGCCTGATCAGCCCCAGCATTTT	CASLGQGPDQPQHF
NA	TRBD1	TRBV7-2	TRBJ1-1	TGTGCCAGCAGCTTAGTCTTTGGGACAGCCGTTGAAGCTTTCTTT	CASSLVFGTAVEAFF
few	NA	TRBV12-3/TRBV12-4	TRBJ1-4	TGTGCCAGCAGTTTAGCCGGACAGATAAATGAAAAACTGTTTTTT	CASSLAGQINEKLFF
few	NA	TRBV30	TRBJ2-2	TGTGCCTGGAGTCCCGCAAACACCGGGGAGCTGTTTTTT	CAWSPANTGELFF
NA	TRBD1	TRBV11-2	TRBJ1-3	TGTGCCAGCAGCTTAGAACTGACAGGGAAAGGAAACACCATATATTTT	CASSLELTGKGNTIYF
few	NA	TRBV7-9	TRBJ2-3	TGTGCCAGCAGCTTCGAGGGGACAGATACGCAGTATTTT	CASSFEGTDTQYF
medium-sized	NA	TRBV6-4	TRBJ2-7	TGTGCCAGCAGTGACATCGGAGACAGTCACGAGCAGTACTTC	CASSDIGDSHEQYF
NA	NA	TRBV12-3/TRBV12-4	TRBJ2-3	TGTGCCAGCAGTTTATTGGTTAGTACGCAGTATTTT	CASSLLVSTQYF
few	TRBD2	TRBV4-2	TRBJ2-3	TGTGCCAGCAGCCAAGATCCATCGGGGGGGCTTCCAGATACGCAGTATTTT	CASSQDPSGGLPDTQYF
few	NA	TRBV20-1	TRBJ1-5	TGCAGTGCTAGAGACCCCTCAAGCAATCAGCCCCAGCATTTT	CSARDPSSNQPQHF